The next 9 T cell receptor beta chains were all read from a single sample in a study of identical twins. One entry per CDR3 protein, called by TCRdb with MiXCR from the 5' RACE reads. The table records roughly 700,000 distinct CDR3 sequences, under 9% of them present only once. These sequences were also reported in another study, on yellow fever vaccine responses in identical twins.

The sequencing input was PBMCs. These receptors were obtained from a woman younger than 35 in good health.

This clonotype has more than one count but fewer than ten. A junction boundary mismatches the germline segment, possibly from a read error. The chain is built from TRBV12-3 or TRBV12-4 and TRBJ2-1; D not resolved. The CDR3 is 10 amino acids. This CDR3 reads CASSLGLPDF. DNA of the CDR3: TGTGCCAGCAGTTTAGGATTGCCTGACTTC.

This clonotype was picked up many times. The rearrangement uses TRBV29-1 and TRBJ2-7; unclear D gene. The CDR3 has 13 residues. Germline CDR1 reads SQVTM; CDR2 reads ANQGSEA. The V and J ends lost 4 bases and 0 bases respectively, with 10 bases between them. CDR3 in DNA: TGCAGCGTTGTGGGGTCCGGCTCCTACGAGCAGTACTTC. Amino acids: CSVVGSGSYEQYF.

This clonotype was picked up a small number of times. The CDR3 sequence is CASSPHLLLESEQYF. CDR3 bases: TGTGCCAGCAGCCCTCATCTTCTACTAGAGTCCGAGCAGTACTTC. The rearrangement uses TRBV4-2 and TRBJ2-7; possibly TRBD2 for D (5 bases). Germline assignment: CDR1 LGHNA and CDR2 YNFKEQ. The CDR3 is 15 residues long. V lost 4 bases and J lost 6, with 19 bases in between.

In its sample, this clonotype was seen a few times. The CDR3 bases are TGCGCCAGCAGCCAAGTCGGGGGAAGCGGCCGCTTGCGTCACGAAAAACTGTTTTTT. It is translated as CASSQVGGSGRLRHEKLFF. The chain has TRBV4-3 and TRBJ1-4, with a weak D call TRBD1 (5 bases). This CDR3 comprises 19 residues. Per the germline V gene, CDR1 is LGHNA and CDR2 is YSLEER. Trimming took 1 base from V and 8 from J, leaving 26 bases between them.

V and J are TRBV24-1 and TRBJ2-2, with D possibly TRBD1 on 6 matching bases. This CDR3 comprises 14 residues. Germline-derived CDR1 and CDR2 are KGHDR and SFDVKD. Trimming took 4 bases from V and 4 from J, leaving 9 bases between them. The DNA for the CDR3 is TGTGCCACCAGTGAGGACAGTGTCACCGGGGAGCTGTTTTTT. It is translated as CATSEDSVTGELFF.

This clonotype has a count of ten or more. J is TRBJ1-5 and V is TRBV2; TRBD1 might be the D (6 bases). The V gene lost 7 bases and the J gene lost 4 bases, with 11 bases spanning the gap. Germline V gene data show CDR1 as SNHLY and CDR2 as FYNNEI. CDR3 length equals 13 residues. CDR3 DNA sequence: TGTGCCAGCACCGGGACATGGAATCAGCCCCAGCATTTT. This gives the protein CASTGTWNQPQHF.

The J gene is TRBJ1-5, the V gene TRBV21-1; no check of the table's D call, TRBD1, against the DNA was made. TRBV21-1 is labeled a pseudogene. The CDR3 extends over 15 amino acids. CDR3 bases: TGTGCCAGCAGCAAAGCAGGCGGGGGCGAGCAGCCCCAGCATTTT. It codes for CASSKAGGGEQPQHF.

The chain joins TRBV20-1 to TRBJ2-1; 8 bases are a match to TRBD2. Germline lookup yields CDR1 DFQATT and CDR2 SNEGSKA (reference sequence). V lost 2 bases, J lost 2 bases, and 5 bases stayed unmatched. The CDR3 consists of 15 residues. CDR3 DNA sequence: TGCAGTGCTAGACTAATAGCGGGGCCCTACAATGAGCAGTTCTTC. Translating gives CSARLIAGPYNEQFF.

This clonotype showed up just a few times. The V and J genes are TRBV3-1 and TRBJ1-6; D may be TRBD1 (6 bases). Trimming removed 1 base at V and 5 bases at J, with 12 bases between. The CDR3 is 16 residues long. Germline V gene data show CDR1 as LGHDT and CDR2 as YNNKEL (reference sequence). CDR3: CASSQGPRGNNSPLHF. CDR3 nucleotide sequence: TGTGCCAGCAGCCAAGGGCCCAGGGGTAATAATTCACCCCTCCACTTT.